The clone carrying this T cell receptor (beta chain) was recorded only once. Its antigen remains unidentified. The data stem from a study of OX40 agonist ivuxolimab in advanced cancers. V was pared by 2 bases and J by 6 bases, with 10 bases of the junction left unmatched. The CDR3 covers 15 residues. Looked up from germline, CDR1 is KGHSH and CDR2 is LQKENI. Patients were ineligible given autoimmune disease history or systemic immunosuppression. Measured with immunoSEQ multiplex PCR; TCRdb has only the in-frame clones, and not every one. The sample yields fewer than 85,000 clones, about three quarters seen once. Points from the study as a whole: Among the nonresponders, some also had low normalized T-cell clonal expansion. Antigen specificity remained undetermined for the expanded peripheral T cells.

This sequence was found in an adult with an advanced solid tumor such as melanoma, head and neck, liver or kidney cancer. V and J are TRBV18 and TRBJ2-7, with 7 bases lining up with TRBD1. This specimen consisted of CD4+ or CD8+ T cells sorted from blood, obtained in a trial of the OX40 agonist ivuxolimab. CDR3 DNA: TGTGCCAGCTCACCAAGCCCCGACAGGGAAGTCGAGCAGTACTTC. Protein: CASSPSPDREVEQYF.